The source of this T cell receptor (beta chain) is a study of PD-1 blockade in classical Hodgkin lymphoma. Study-wide findings and caveats: Nivolumab starters within 1 year of ASCT were excluded. Newly diagnosed patients were said to have less baseline TCR diversity than healthy donors did.

CDR1 and CDR2 from the germline V gene are MDHEN and SYDVKM. The trim removed 7 bases at V and 3 bases at J, leaving 9 bases unmatched. The CDR3 loop spans 15 amino acids. With respect to this clone: No antigen is known for it.

All patients relapsed after autologous stem cell transplantation, and brentuximab vedotin exposure varied. By magnetic negative selection, CD8+ T cells were isolated from the thawed PBMCs. Clones were read by immunoSEQ multiplex PCR, and TCRdb kept only the in-frame ones, dropping some. In the table there are approximately 8,000 clones, more than 70% of which are singletons. V and J are TRBV28 and TRBJ1-5; 7 nucleotides agree with TRBD1. The material sequenced was CD8+ T cells from blood, taken at baseline. This TCR came from a human donor with classical Hodgkin lymphoma. The CDR3 protein is CASTPDRADNQPQHF. The CDR3 coding sequence is TGTGCCAGCACCCCTGACAGGGCAGACAATCAGCCCCAGCATTTT.